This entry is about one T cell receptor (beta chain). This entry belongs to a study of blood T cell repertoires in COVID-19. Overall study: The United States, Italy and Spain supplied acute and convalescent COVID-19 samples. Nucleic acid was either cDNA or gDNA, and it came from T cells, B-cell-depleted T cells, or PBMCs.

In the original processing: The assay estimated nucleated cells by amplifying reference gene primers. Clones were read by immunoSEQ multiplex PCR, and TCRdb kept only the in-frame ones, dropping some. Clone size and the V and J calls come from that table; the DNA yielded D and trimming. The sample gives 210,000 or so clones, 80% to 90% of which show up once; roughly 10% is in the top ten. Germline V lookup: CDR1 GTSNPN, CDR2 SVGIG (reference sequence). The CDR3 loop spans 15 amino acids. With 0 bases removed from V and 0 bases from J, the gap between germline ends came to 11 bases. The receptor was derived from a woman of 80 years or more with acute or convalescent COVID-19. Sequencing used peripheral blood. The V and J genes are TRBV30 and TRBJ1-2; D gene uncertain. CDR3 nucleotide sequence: TGTGCCTGGAGTGTACGGCGGTATTCTAACTATGGCTACACCTTC. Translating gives CAWSVRRYSNYGYTF.